This is a list of T cell receptor beta chains from one sample in a study of cytomegalovirus exposure and HLA in healthy donors. Clones were sequenced by immunoSEQ multiplex PCR, and TCRdb holds only the in-frame ones, with some missing. Here the sample spans approximately 140,000 clones, approximately 86% being singletons. Sample: PBMCs. These receptors were collected from a man aged 18-30 years in good health and CMV-seropositive. Each CDR3 is given without its conserved first and last residue. Fields, in order: V gene, J gene, CDR3 protein.

>TRBV9|TRBJ2-1
ASSGRLDEQF
>TRBV2|TRBJ2-5
ASSEIWGRETQY
>TRBV5-1|TRBJ2-1
ASSLAPRDNEQF
>TRBV6-5|TRBJ2-6
ASRRNSGANVLT
>TRBV10-1|TRBJ2-3
ASSEAPGTQY
>TRBV30|TRBJ1-5
AWSRRQNSNQPQH
>TRBV19|TRBJ2-7
ASSIVGRVDEQY
>TRBV28|TRBJ2-1
ASSQDRGLDNEQF
>TRBV9|TRBJ2-7
ASSVPAGRGYEQY
>TRBV6-1|TRBJ1-5
ASNLINSNQPQH
>TRBV27|TRBJ2-5
ASSPFGGGETQY
>TRBV6-5|TRBJ1-6
ASSYSENLHSPLH
>TRBV30|TRBJ1-1
AWTPRGLNTEAF
>TRBV18|TRBJ1-2
ASSPSAGGVYGYT
>TRBV4-2|TRBJ2-3
ASSQDGGGADTQY
>TRBV18|TRBJ2-7
ASSPPGFRAGGEQY
>TRBV5-1|TRBJ2-7
ASSSRGGSSYEQY
>TRBV6-5|TRBJ2-1
ASRSGLAVYNEQF
>TRBV18|TRBJ1-2
ASSPPSQGARSYGYT
>TRBV5-1|TRBJ2-3
ASSPRLAGGLDTQY
>TRBV5-6|TRBJ2-5
ASSRTSGRASEETQY
>TRBV5-1|TRBJ1-2
ASRSDGAGGLERGYT
>TRBV7-9|TRBJ2-5
ASSFGDGDHGETQY
>TRBV19|TRBJ1-2
ASRDRGRVGGYT
>TRBV9|TRBJ2-3
ASSVGTSGGSDTQY
>TRBV7-9|TRBJ1-4
ASSQSSTNEKLF
>TRBV7-2|TRBJ1-2
ASSPKDRGGDGYT
>TRBV15|TRBJ1-6
ATSREGGSNSPLH
>TRBV5-1|TRBJ2-5
ASSLEEKTQY
>TRBV11-3|TRBJ2-7
ASSLGLGSYSYEQY
>TRBV18|TRBJ2-3
ASSPSTSGNTDTQY
>TRBV7-8|TRBJ2-1
ASSLGRPRGNEQF
>TRBV30|TRBJ1-3
AWSRGSGNTIY
>TRBV4-1|TRBJ2-4
ASSQVLAGSGNIQY
>TRBV19|TRBJ2-1
ASSIGTGLFGNEQF
>TRBV5-6|TRBJ2-3
ASSVGQATDTQY
>TRBV30|TRBJ2-1
AWRPTRGFPSYNEQF
>TRBV11-3|TRBJ2-7
ASSLDWSSGRAYEQY
>TRBV5-6|TRBJ2-6
ASSLVAAGANVLT
>TRBV5-1|TRBJ1-4
ASSLYRGQEEKLF
>TRBV19|TRBJ1-2
ASSKAENIRSRGYT
>TRBV5-4|TRBJ1-2
ASSQGTPHDYGYT
>TRBV11-3|TRBJ2-5
ASRSLNRGVYETQY
>TRBV7-9|TRBJ2-1
ASSLVGTSGRNEQF
>TRBV11-2|TRBJ2-7
ASSLGQGAPYEQY